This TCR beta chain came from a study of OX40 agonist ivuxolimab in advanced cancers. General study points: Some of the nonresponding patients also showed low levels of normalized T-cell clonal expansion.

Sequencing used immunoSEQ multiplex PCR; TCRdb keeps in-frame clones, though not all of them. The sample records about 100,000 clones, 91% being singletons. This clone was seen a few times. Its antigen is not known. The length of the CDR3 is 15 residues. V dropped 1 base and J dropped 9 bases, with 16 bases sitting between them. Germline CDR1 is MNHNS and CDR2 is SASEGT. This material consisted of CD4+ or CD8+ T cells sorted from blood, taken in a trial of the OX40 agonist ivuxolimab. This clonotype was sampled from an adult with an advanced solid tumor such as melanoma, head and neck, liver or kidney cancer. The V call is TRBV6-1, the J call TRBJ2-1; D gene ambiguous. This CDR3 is CASSEEHRGSGEQFF. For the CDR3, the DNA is TGTGCCAGCAGTGAAGAACACAGAGGAAGTGGTGAGCAGTTCTTC.